The 15 T cell receptor beta chains below all came from one sample that was sequenced in a study of shared clonotypes between healthy human individuals. The naive CD8 subset, CD45RO-negative cells positively selected for CCR7, excluded terminally differentiated effector memory CD45RA+ cells. Assay used: immunoSEQ multiplex PCR; TCRdb lists only in-frame clones, some missing. The data show roughly 2 million clones, approximately 94% seen once. The sequencing sample was made of naive CD8+ T cells sorted from blood. The receptors shown here come from a man between 18 and 35 years old in good health.

J is TRBJ2-1 and V is TRBV30, with TRBD1 matching 9 bases. Germline V gene lookup returns CDR1 GTSNPN and CDR2 SVGIG (reference sequence). The junction had 9 bases not matched to a gene; V was cut back by 8 bases and J by 1 base. The length of the CDR3 is 15 residues. CDR3 sequence reads: CATSGTGHSYNEQFF. The CDR3 DNA reads as TGTGCCACCTCGGGGACAGGGCATTCCTACAATGAGCAGTTCTTC.

The chain is built from TRBV30 and TRBJ2-7; no clear D gene. Trimming cost V 1 base and J 0 bases, with 19 bases left between them. This CDR3 is built from 17 residues. From germline, CDR1 is GTSNPN and CDR2 SVGIG (reference sequence). For the CDR3, the DNA is TGTGCCTGGAGTGATTTTACCGCCGGGCTCAGCTCCTACGAGCAGTACTTC. It encodes CAWSDFTAGLSSYEQYF.

The chain recombines TRBV10-3 with TRBJ1-5, with 8 bases matching TRBD1. This CDR3 has 11 amino acids. Germline V gene sequence: CDR1 ENHRY, CDR2 SYGVKD. CDR3 nucleotides: TGTGCAGCAGGGGGCGATCAGCCCCAGCATTTT. Amino acids: CAAGGDQPQHF.

V and J are TRBV14 and TRBJ1-1, with D unresolved. This CDR3 contains 12 residues. Germline CDR1 and CDR2: SGHDN and FVKESK. The V end was cut by 3 bases, the J end by 0 bases, with 2 bases between. CDR3 bases: TGTGCCAGCAGCCACCTGAACACTGAAGCTTTCTTT. Translated, it gives CASSHLNTEAFF.

As for this clone: Other nucleotide sequences from this sample produce the same CDR3. V gene TRBV27 combines with J gene TRBJ2-7, with D possibly TRBD2 on 5 matching bases. Germline values: CDR1 MNHEY, CDR2 SMNVEV (reference sequence). CDR3 size: 14 residues. V lost 2 bases, J lost 3 bases, and 11 bases lay in between. CDR3 sequence (DNA): TGTGCCAGCAGTTTAACCGGAGGCGGCTACGAGCAGTACTTC. Amino acids: CASSLTGGGYEQYF.

The table lists this clone with a count of one. The rearrangement uses TRBV6-5 and TRBJ1-2; D not certain. Germline V CDR1 and CDR2: MNHEY, SVGAGI. The germline V and J ends were trimmed by 7 bases and 3 bases, with 12 bases remaining between them. CDR3 length equals 13 residues. The CDR3 DNA sequence: TGTGCCAGCACCTCGGGCAGCTACTATGGCTACACCTTC. Its translation: CASTSGSYYGYTF.

The chain uses TRBV10-1 and TRBJ2-3; TRBD2 might be the D (6 bases). V was shortened by 2 bases and J by 0 bases, with 12 bases between the two germline ends. This CDR3 is 16 amino acids long. CDR1 and CDR2 from the germline V gene are WNHNN and SYGVQD (reference sequence). The CDR3 DNA reads as TGCGCCAGCAGTGAGGTCGGGACTTTTAGCACAGATACGCAGTATTTT. Amino acids: CASSEVGTFSTDTQYF.

In the case of this clone: Mismatch with germline at one junction end may stem from a read error. This chain links TRBV7-7 with TRBJ2-5, with 11 bases aligning to TRBD2. In germline, CDR1 is SSHAT, CDR2 FNYEAQ (reference sequence). The CDR3 totals 16 residues. CDR3 sequence (DNA): TGTGCTAGCACCGATCACATAGCGGGAGGGTTTGAGACCCAGTACTTC. This translates into CASTDHIAGGFETQYF.

The rearrangement uses TRBV10-1 and TRBJ2-7; D might be TRBD1 (6 bases). Per germline, CDR1 WNHNN and CDR2 SYGVQD (reference sequence). V shed 4 bases and J shed 4 bases, with 14 bases lying between them. The CDR3 spans 14 residues. CDR3: CASSGAGDLYEQYF. Here the CDR3 DNA reads TGCGCCAGCAGTGGGGCAGGGGACCTATACGAGCAGTACTTC.

The J gene is TRBJ2-7, the V gene TRBV11-2; D unclear. CDR1 and CDR2 from the germline V gene are SGHAT and FQNNGV. The CDR3 totals 13 residues. Trimming shortened V by 2 bases and J by 5 bases, and 10 bases separated the two germline ends. The CDR3 DNA reads as TGTGCCAGCAGCTTAATCCCTGCGGACGAGCAGTACTTC. This gives the protein CASSLIPADEQYF. The full variable domain, with the rest looked up from reference TRBV11-2 and TRBJ2-7, is EAGVAQSPRYKIIEKRQSVAFWCNPISGHATLYWYQQILGQGPKLLIQFQNNGVVDDSQLPKDRFSAERLKGVDSTLKIQPAKLEDSAVYLCASSLIPADEQYFGPGTRLTVT.

The V and J genes are TRBV11-2 and TRBJ1-1; D unresolved. Trimming removed 5 bases from V and 1 base from J, with 11 bases in between. Germline V gene data show CDR1 as SGHAT and CDR2 as FQNNGV. This CDR3 is built from 14 residues. This CDR3 is CASSGEGSNTEAFF. In DNA form, the CDR3 reads TGTGCCAGCAGCGGAGAAGGGTCGAACACTGAAGCTTTCTTT.

Concerning this clone: The same CDR3 can be traced to other DNA sequences in this sample. The chain joins TRBV7-9 to TRBJ2-7, with 7 bases lining up with TRBD1. CDR3 size: 14 residues. Unmatched junction bases numbered 2, after V lost 2 bases and J lost 1 base. Germline V gene data show CDR1 as SEHNR and CDR2 as FQNEAQ (reference sequence). The CDR3 region has the DNA TGTGCCAGCAGCTTACCGGGACAGTCCTACGAGCAGTACTTC. It yields the protein CASSLPGQSYEQYF. Based on the CDR3 plus reference TRBV7-9 and TRBJ2-7, the full variable domain is DTGVSQNPRHKITKRGQNVTFRCDPISEHNRLYWYRQTLGQGPEFLTYFQNEAQLEKSRLLSDRFSAERPKGSFSTLEIQRTEQGDSAMYLCASSLPGQSYEQYFGPGTRLTVT.

The J gene is TRBJ1-1, the V gene TRBV5-6, with D uncertain. The V gene's germline CDR1 is SGHDT and CDR2 YYEEEE. Deletions cut 7 bases from V and 2 bases from J, with 9 bases between. The CDR3 totals 12 residues. The CDR3 DNA reads as TGTGCCAGCCAGTCCTTAAACACTGAAGCTTTCTTT. Encoded protein: CASQSLNTEAFF.

This sequence joins TRBV6-5 and TRBJ1-1, with TRBD1 matching 8 bases. V lost 6 bases to trimming and J lost 2 bases; unmatched junction nucleotides: 8. The CDR3 sequence is 15 residues long. Looked up from germline, CDR1 is MNHEY and CDR2 is SVGAGI. The CDR3 sequence is CASRPLDRANTEAFF. In DNA, the CDR3 is TGTGCCAGCAGGCCTCTGGACAGGGCAAACACTGAAGCTTTCTTT.

V and J are TRBV27 and TRBJ2-3, with D possibly TRBD2 on 6 matching bases. Trimming pared 7 bases from V and 2 bases from J, leaving 13 bases between. Germline values: CDR1 MNHEY, CDR2 SMNVEV (reference sequence). The CDR3 consists of 14 residues. This chain's CDR3 is CASKRGTNTDTQYF. Here the CDR3 DNA reads TGTGCCAGCAAACGGGGGACCAACACAGATACGCAGTATTTT.